This T cell receptor (beta chain) was identified during a study of chemoradiotherapy in HPV16-positive cancers. Produced via immunoSEQ multiplex PCR; TCRdb's table is partial and in-frame only. In the table there are some 70,000 clones, more than 70% of which are singletons. CDR1 is SNHLY, CDR2 FYNNEI, per germline. The CDR3 consists of 15 residues. Trimming stripped 2 bases from V and 4 bases from J, with 12 bases between. This specimen consisted of blood, obtained from a patient who underwent chemoradiotherapy. The sequence came from a human donor with HPV-associated anogenital cancer. V gene TRBV2 combines with J gene TRBJ1-5; D remains ambiguous. The CDR3 coding sequence is TGTGCCAGCAGTGAAACCGAAGGGTTGAATCAGCCCCAGCATTTT. Amino acid sequence: CASSETEGLNQPQHF.